Listed below are T cell receptor beta chains from one sample, sequenced in a study of blood T cell repertoires in COVID-19. Produced via immunoSEQ multiplex PCR; TCRdb's table is partial and in-frame only. The table records hundreds of thousands of clones, around 86% of them present only once. Sequenced input: PBMCs or T cells enriched from blood (not recorded which). These receptors originate from a woman in her forties or fifties who had recovered from COVID-19. CDR3s include the opening cysteine and the closing phenylalanine or tryptophan. The order of the fields is V gene, J gene, clone size, D gene, CDR3 protein, CDR3 DNA. D genes are given only for firm matches. Not every row has a clone size; where given, it reads once, few, many or a size class.

TRBV5-6	TRBJ1-2	.	.	CASSYQGRTKDNYGYTF	TGTGCCAGCAGCTACCAGGGCAGAACGAAGGATAACTATGGCTACACCTTC
TRBV4-2	TRBJ2-1	.	TRBD2	CASSQDSFGTSGKYNEQFF	TGTGCCAGCAGCCAAGATAGCTTCGGGACTAGCGGGAAATACAATGAGCAGTTCTTC
TRBV3-1/TRBV3-2	TRBJ2-3	.	.	CASSQDRASQDTQYF	TGTGCCAGCAGCCAAGATCGAGCTAGTCAAGATACGCAGTATTTT
TRBV5-1	TRBJ1-6	.	.	CASSEGGGSSPLHF	TGCGCCAGCAGCGAGGGGGGAGGGAGTTCACCCCTCCACTTT
TRBV5-1	TRBJ2-2	.	TRBD2	CASSFSGLNTGELFF	TGCGCCAGCAGCTTTAGCGGGTTAAACACCGGGGAGCTGTTTTTT
TRBV19	TRBJ1-5	.	.	CASSIAGEGQPQHF	TGTGCCAGTAGTATAGCAGGGGAGGGTCAGCCCCAGCATTTT
TRBV11-2	TRBJ1-4	.	.	CASSLGGTREKLFF	TGTGCCAGCAGCCTAGGAGGGACACGAGAAAAACTGTTTTTT
TRBV9	TRBJ2-3	.	TRBD2	CASSTTSGFDTDTQYF	TGTGCCAGCAGCACTACTAGCGGCTTCGACACAGATACGCAGTATTTT
TRBV5-5	TRBJ1-5	.	.	CASSLIRGHQPQHF	TGTGCCAGCAGCTTGATCAGGGGTCATCAGCCCCAGCATTTT
TRBV27	TRBJ1-5	.	.	CASSSNQPQHF	TGTGCCAGCAGCTCTAATCAGCCCCAGCATTTT
TRBV9	TRBJ1-1	few	.	CASSARTNTEAFF	TGTGCCAGCAGCGCGAGAACGAACACTGAAGCTTTCTTT
TRBV7-2	TRBJ2-1	.	TRBD1	CASSLPGGYNEQFF	TGTGCCAGCAGCTTGCCAGGGGGCTACAATGAGCAGTTCTTC
TRBV12-3/TRBV12-4	TRBJ1-1	.	TRBD1	CASRPAQGGAFF	TGTGCCAGCAGACCCGCACAGGGGGGAGCTTTCTTT
TRBV10-3	TRBJ2-7	.	TRBD2	CAISQGLASYEQYF	TGTGCCATCAGTCAGGGACTAGCCAGCTACGAGCAGTACTTC
TRBV18	TRBJ1-2	.	TRBD1	CASSRGDSNYGYTF	TGTGCCAGCTCACGGGGGGACAGTAACTATGGCTACACCTTC
TRBV6-1	TRBJ2-7	.	.	CASSDGGPYEQYF	TGTGCCAGCAGTGATGGTGGGCCTTACGAGCAGTACTTC
TRBV18	TRBJ1-1	.	.	CASSPTAQNTEAFF	TGTGCCAGCTCACCAACAGCCCAGAACACTGAAGCTTTCTTT
TRBV7-2	TRBJ2-5	.	TRBD2	CASSLLAGGQTQYF	TGTGCCAGCAGCTTATTGGCGGGAGGGCAGACCCAGTACTTC
TRBV27	TRBJ2-1	.	TRBD2	CASSRLAGAYNEQFF	TGTGCCAGCAGTCGCCTGGCGGGAGCCTACAATGAGCAGTTCTTC
TRBV5-4	TRBJ1-1	.	.	CASSTDGMNTEAFF	TGTGCCAGCAGCACGGACGGGATGAACACTGAAGCTTTCTTT
TRBV5-1	TRBJ1-1	.	.	CASSQTTGRGTEAFF	TGCGCCAGCAGCCAAACCACAGGGAGGGGCACTGAAGCTTTCTTT
TRBV3-1/TRBV3-2	TRBJ1-5	.	.	CASSQSMDQPQHF	TGTGCCAGCAGCCAAAGCATGGATCAGCCCCAGCATTTT
TRBV29-1	TRBJ2-2	.	TRBD1	CSVEKPGGVELFF	TGCAGCGTTGAAAAACCAGGGGGCGTGGAGCTGTTTTTT
TRBV29-1	TRBJ1-5	once	.	CSEGTGKNQPQHF	TGCAGCGAGGGAACGGGAAAAAATCAGCCCCAGCATTTT
TRBV10-3	TRBJ2-5	.	.	CAISDPGGLRETQYF	TGTGCCATCAGTGATCCCGGGGGGCTTAGGGAGACCCAGTACTTC
TRBV9	TRBJ2-7	.	.	CASSVTEGGLGYEQYF	TGTGCCAGCAGCGTCACCGAGGGAGGTTTGGGCTACGAGCAGTACTTC
TRBV6-5	TRBJ2-3	once	TRBD2	CASRVFSGYTDTQYF	TGTGCCAGCAGAGTCTTTAGCGGGTACACAGATACGCAGTATTTT
TRBV3-1/TRBV3-2	TRBJ2-2	.	.	CASSQEVAAFGELFF	TGTGCCAGCAGCCAAGAGGTAGCGGCATTCGGGGAGCTGTTTTTT
TRBV24-1	TRBJ2-5	.	.	CATSSGTTQETQYF	TGTGCCACCAGTTCCGGGACAACTCAAGAGACCCAGTACTTC
TRBV7-2	TRBJ2-3	.	TRBD2	CASSDSGRATDTQYF	TGTGCCAGCAGCGATAGCGGGAGGGCCACAGATACGCAGTATTTT
TRBV2	TRBJ1-3	few	.	CAGSGGINTIYF	TGTGCCGGCAGCGGAGGGATAAACACCATATATTTT
TRBV20-1	TRBJ1-1	.	.	CSARTDEAFF	TGCAGTGCTAGGACAGATGAAGCTTTCTTT
TRBV6-5	TRBJ1-5	.	TRBD1	CASNRDRDEPQHF	TGTGCCAGCAACCGGGACAGGGATGAGCCCCAGCATTTT